The following is a TCR beta chain sequence with its context. The antigen is undetermined. TCRdb ran MiXCR on the reads and lists one entry per CDR3 protein. The top ten hold 13% of the sample, which has some 940,000 distinct CDR3 sequences, 25% to 40% seen once. Trimming stripped 3 bases from V and 5 bases from J, with 13 bases between. The CDR3 is made up of 14 amino acids. CDR1 and CDR2 (germline): MNHNS, SASEGT. This record comes from a study of T cell repertoires in cytomegalovirus infection. Study as a whole: Researchers turned to recently identified HLA-C-restricted CMV epitopes as well as well-studied HLA-B-restricted ones. Study-level findings and limits: People with CMV and the relevant HLA were identified by cumulative public TCR beta family frequency. HLA-C-restricted CMV clonotypes gave the most frequent clonotype in two of eight donors.

This TCR was recovered from a human donor in good health (CMV status not recorded). Some clones in this sample may be carry-over from other donors' samples. The sequenced sample was cultured CD8+ T cells from PBMCs, obtained from culture after CMV antigen stimulation. The chain employs TRBV6-1 and TRBJ1-1; weak D call: TRBD1 (6 bases). CDR3 in amino acids: CASSDAGARTEAFF. As DNA, the CDR3 is TGTGCCAGCAGTGACGCGGGGGCGCGGACTGAAGCTTTCTTT.